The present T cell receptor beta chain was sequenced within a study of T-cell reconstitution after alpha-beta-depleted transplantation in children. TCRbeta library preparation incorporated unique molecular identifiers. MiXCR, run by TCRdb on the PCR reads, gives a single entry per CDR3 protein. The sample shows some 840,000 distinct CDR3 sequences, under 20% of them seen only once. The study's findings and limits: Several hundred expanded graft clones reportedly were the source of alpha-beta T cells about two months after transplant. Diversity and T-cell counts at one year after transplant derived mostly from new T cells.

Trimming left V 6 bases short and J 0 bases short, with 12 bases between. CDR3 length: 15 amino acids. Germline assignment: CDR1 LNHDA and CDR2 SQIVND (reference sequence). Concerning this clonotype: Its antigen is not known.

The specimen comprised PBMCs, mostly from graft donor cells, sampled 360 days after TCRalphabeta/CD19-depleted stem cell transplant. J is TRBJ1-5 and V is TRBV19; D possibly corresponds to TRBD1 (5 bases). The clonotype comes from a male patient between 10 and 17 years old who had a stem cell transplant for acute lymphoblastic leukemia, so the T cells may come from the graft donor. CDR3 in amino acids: CASREGPYSNQPQHF. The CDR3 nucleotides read TGTGCCAGTAGGGAGGGGCCGTATAGCAATCAGCCCCAGCATTTT.